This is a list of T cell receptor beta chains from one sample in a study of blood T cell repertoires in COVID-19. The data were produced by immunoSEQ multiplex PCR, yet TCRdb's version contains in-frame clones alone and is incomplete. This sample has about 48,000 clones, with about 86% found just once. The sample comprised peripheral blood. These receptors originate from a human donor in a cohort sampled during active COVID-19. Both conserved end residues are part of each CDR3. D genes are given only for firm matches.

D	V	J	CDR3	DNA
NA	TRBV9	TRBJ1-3	CASSVAIGAGNTIYF	TGTGCCAGCAGCGTAGCTATCGGTGCTGGAAACACCATATATTTT
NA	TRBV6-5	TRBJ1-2	CATRGKANYGYTF	TGTGCCACAAGGGGGAAAGCTAACTATGGCTACACCTTC
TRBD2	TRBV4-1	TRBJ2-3	CASSQELTSGSTDTQYF	TGCGCCAGCAGCCAAGAATTGACTAGCGGGAGCACAGATACGCAGTATTTT
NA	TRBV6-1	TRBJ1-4	CASSEGEAGQFGVEGKLFF	TGTGCCAGCAGTGAAGGGGAAGCGGGACAATTCGGCGTTGAAGGAAAACTGTTTTTT
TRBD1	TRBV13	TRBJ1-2	CASRRTGGNYGYTF	TGTGCCAGCAGGAGGACAGGGGGAAACTATGGCTACACCTTC
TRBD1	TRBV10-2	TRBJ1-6	CASSDSGTVAYSPLHF	TGCGCCAGCAGTGACTCCGGGACAGTAGCCTATTCACCCCTCCACTTT
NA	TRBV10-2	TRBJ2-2	CASSWDIGELFF	TGCGCCAGCAGCTGGGACATCGGGGAGCTGTTTTTT
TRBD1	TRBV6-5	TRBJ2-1	CASRIRDSYNEQFF	TGTGCCAGCAGGATACGGGACAGTTACAATGAGCAGTTCTTC
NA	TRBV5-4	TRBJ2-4	CASRTDKNIQYF	TGTGCCAGCAGGACAGACAAAAACATTCAGTACTTC
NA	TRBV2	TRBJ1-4	CARRGWGEKLFF	TGTGCCAGGCGGGGATGGGGTGAAAAACTGTTTTTT